This entry describes one T cell receptor (beta chain). This sample was included in a study of blood T cell repertoires in COVID-19. On the study more broadly: Acute and convalescent COVID-19 samples came from the United States, Italy and Spain. From T cells, B-cell-depleted T cells, or PBMCs came the material, which was cDNA or gDNA.

V lost 4 bases and J 2 bases, leaving 14 bases between the germline ends. Per the germline V gene, CDR1 is SGHRS and CDR2 is YFSETQ. The CDR3 has 15 residues. Original methodology: Nucleated cell counts were estimated from reference gene primer amplification. Using immunoSEQ multiplex PCR, the repertoire was profiled, and TCRdb retains in-frame clones only, with some absent. From that table come the V and J calls and clone size; the DNA was used to work out D and trimming. The sample contains about 240,000 clones, about 86% of which appear only once. Sequencing input: peripheral blood. The chain employs TRBV5-1 and TRBJ2-3, with TRBD1 as a possible D gene (6 bases). The receptor's source is an elderly woman with acute or convalescent COVID-19. The chain's CDR3 is CASSPADRLTDTQYF. CDR3 in DNA: TGCGCCAGCAGCCCCGCCGACAGGCTCACAGATACGCAGTATTTT.